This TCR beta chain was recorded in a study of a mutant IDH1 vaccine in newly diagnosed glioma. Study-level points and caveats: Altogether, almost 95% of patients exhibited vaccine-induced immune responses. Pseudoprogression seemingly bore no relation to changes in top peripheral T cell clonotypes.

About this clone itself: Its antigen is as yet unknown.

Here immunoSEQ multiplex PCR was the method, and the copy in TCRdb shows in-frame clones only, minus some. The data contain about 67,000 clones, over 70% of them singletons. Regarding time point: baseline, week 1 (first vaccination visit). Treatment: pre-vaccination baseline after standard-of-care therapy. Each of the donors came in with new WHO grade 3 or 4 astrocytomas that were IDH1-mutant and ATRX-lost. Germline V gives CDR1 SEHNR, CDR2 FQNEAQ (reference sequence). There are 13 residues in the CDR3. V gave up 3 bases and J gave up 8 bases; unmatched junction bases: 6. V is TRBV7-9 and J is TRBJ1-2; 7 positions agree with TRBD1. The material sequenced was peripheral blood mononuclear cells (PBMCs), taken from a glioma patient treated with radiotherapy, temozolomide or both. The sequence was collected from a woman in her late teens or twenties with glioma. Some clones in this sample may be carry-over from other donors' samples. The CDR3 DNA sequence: TGTGCCAGCAGCTTGAGACAGGGCGGCGGCTACACCTTC. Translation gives CASSLRQGGGYTF.